This TCR beta chain was sequenced for a study of T cell responses to AZD1222 COVID-19 vaccine. Study-wide results and caveats: It should be noted that donors were predominantly white British and more often female, and clonal diversity was possibly underestimated.

Details on this clone: Its target is not known.

Repertoires were generated with immunoSEQ multiplex PCR, while TCRdb's copy carries only in-frame clones and drops some. The repertoire consists of over 95,000 clones, with about 87% occurring once and the leading ten covering approximately 6.9%. V was clipped by 6 bases and J by 0 bases, with 15 bases between them. This CDR3 region has 17 residues. The germline gives CDR1 MDHEN, CDR2 SYDVKM. This chain connects TRBV28 to TRBJ1-6; unclear D gene. Sequencing was performed on peripheral blood, taken 28 days after the second AZD1222 dose. The receptor was isolated from an adult who received the AZD1222 COVID-19 vaccine. CDR3 nucleotide sequence: TGTGCCAGCAGCCCTGGCCTGGCGAGCTCCTATAATTCACCCCTCCACTTT. Translating gives CASSPGLASSYNSPLHF.